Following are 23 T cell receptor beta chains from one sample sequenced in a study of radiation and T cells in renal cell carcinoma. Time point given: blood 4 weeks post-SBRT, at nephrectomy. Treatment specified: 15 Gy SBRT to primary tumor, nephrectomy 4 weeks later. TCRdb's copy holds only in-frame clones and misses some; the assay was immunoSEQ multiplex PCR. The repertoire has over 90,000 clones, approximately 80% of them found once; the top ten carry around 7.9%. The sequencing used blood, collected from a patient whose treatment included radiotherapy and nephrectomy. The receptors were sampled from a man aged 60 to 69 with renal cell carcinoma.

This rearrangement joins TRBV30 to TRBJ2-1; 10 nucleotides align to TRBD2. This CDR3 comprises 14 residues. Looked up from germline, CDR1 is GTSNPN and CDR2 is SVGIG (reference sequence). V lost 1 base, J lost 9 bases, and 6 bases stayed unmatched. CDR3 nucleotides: TGTGCCTGGAGTGAGCTAGCGGGAGAGGGTGAGCAGTTCTTC. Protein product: CAWSELAGEGEQFF.

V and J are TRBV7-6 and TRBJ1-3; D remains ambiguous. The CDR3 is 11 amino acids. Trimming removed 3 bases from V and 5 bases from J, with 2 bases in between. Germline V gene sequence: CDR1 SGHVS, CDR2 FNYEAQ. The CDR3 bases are TGTGCCAGCAGCTTCCGAAACACCATATATTTT. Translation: CASSFRNTIYF.

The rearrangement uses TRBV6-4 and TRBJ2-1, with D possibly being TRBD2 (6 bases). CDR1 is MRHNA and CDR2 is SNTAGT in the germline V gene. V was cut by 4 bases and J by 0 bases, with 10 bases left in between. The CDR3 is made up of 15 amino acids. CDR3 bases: TGTGCCAGCAGTGTAGAGGGAGGCTCCTACAATGAGCAGTTCTTC. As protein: CASSVEGGSYNEQFF.

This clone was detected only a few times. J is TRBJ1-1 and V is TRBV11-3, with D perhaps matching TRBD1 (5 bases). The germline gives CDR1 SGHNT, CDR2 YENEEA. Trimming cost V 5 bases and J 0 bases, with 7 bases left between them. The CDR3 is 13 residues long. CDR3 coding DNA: TGTGCCAGCAGCCGGGACCTGAACACTGAAGCTTTCTTT. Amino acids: CASSRDLNTEAFF.

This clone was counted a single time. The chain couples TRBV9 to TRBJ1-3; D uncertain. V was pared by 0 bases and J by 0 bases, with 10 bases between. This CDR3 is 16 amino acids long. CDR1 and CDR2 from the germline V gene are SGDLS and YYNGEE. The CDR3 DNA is TGTGCCAGCAGCGTAGTTGGAGGGAGCTCTGGAAACACCATATATTTT. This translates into CASSVVGGSSGNTIYF. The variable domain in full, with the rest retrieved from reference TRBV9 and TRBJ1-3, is DSGVTQTPKHLITATGQRVTLRCSPRSGDLSVYWYQQSLDQGLQFLIQYYNGEERAKGNILERFSAQQFPDLHSELNLSSLELGDSALYFCASSVVGGSSGNTIYFGEGSWLTVV.

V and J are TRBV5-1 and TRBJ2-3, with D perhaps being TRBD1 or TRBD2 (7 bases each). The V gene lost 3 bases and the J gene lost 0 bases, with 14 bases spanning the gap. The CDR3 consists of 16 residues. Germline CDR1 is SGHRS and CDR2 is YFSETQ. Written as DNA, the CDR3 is TGCGCCAGCAGCTGGGAGGGGGCGGCCAGCACAGATACGCAGTATTTT. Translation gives CASSWEGAASTDTQYF.

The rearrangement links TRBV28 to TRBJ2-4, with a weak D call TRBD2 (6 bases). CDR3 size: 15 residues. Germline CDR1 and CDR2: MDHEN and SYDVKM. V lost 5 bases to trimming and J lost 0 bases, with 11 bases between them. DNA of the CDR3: TGTGCCAGCAGTCCCACCGGGGGAGCCAAAAACATTCAGTACTTC. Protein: CASSPTGGAKNIQYF.

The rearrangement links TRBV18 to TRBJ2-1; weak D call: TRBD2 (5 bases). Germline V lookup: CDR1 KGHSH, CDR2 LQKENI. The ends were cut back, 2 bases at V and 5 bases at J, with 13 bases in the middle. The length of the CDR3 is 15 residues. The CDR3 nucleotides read TGTGCCAGCTCACCATCTATGAGGGCCAACAATGAGCAGTTCTTC. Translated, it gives CASSPSMRANNEQFF. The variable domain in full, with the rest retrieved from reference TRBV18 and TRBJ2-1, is NAGVMQNPRHLVRRRGQEARLRCSPMKGHSHVYWYRQLPEEGLKFMVYLQKENIIDESGMPKERFSAEFPKEGPSILRIQQVVRGDSAAYFCASSPSMRANNEQFFGPGTRLTVL.

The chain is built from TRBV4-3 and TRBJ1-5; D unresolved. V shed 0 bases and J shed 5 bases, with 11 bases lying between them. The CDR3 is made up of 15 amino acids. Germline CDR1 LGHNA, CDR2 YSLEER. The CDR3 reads CASSQDRGDDQPQHF. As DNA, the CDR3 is TGCGCCAGCAGCCAAGATCGCGGAGACGATCAGCCCCAGCATTTT.

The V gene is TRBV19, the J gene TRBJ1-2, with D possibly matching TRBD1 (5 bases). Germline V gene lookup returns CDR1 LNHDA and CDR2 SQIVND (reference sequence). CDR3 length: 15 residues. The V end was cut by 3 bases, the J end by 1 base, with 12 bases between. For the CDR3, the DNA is TGTGCCAGTAGTATTACGCCGAGGGGTAACTATGGCTACACCTTC. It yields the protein CASSITPRGNYGYTF.

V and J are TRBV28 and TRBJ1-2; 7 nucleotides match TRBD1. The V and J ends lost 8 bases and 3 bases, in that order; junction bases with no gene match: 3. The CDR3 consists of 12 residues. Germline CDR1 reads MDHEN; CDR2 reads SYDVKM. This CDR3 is CASVTGDYGYTF. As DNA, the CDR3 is TGTGCCAGCGTTACAGGGGACTATGGCTACACCTTC.

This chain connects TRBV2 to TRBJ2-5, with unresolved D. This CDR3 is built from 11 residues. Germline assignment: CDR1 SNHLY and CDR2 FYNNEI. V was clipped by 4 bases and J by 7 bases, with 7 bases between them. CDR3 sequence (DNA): TGTGCCAGCAGTGGGAAAGGGACCCAGTACTTC. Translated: CASSGKGTQYF.

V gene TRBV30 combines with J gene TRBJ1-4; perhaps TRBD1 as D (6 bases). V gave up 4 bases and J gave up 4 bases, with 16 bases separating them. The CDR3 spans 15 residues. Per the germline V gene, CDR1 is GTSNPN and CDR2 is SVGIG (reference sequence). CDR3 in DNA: TGTGCCTGGATGGGGGGCAGGGGCTATAATGAAAAACTGTTTTTT. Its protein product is CAWMGGRGYNEKLFF.

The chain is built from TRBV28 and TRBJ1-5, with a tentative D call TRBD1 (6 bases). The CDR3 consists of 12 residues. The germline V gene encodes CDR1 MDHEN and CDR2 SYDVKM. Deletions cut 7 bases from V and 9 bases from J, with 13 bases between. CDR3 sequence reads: CASTGAPVPQHF. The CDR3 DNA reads TGTGCCAGCACGGGGGCCCCGGTGCCCCAGCATTTT.

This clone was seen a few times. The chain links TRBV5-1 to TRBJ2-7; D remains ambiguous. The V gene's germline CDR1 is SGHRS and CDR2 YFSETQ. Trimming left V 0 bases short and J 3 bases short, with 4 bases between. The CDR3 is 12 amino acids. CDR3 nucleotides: TGCGCCAGCAGCTTGGAAGGCTACGAGCAGTACTTC. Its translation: CASSLEGYEQYF.

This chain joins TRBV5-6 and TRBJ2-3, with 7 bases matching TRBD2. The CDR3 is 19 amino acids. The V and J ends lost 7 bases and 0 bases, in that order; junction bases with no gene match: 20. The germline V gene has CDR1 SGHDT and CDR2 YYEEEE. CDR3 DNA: TGTGCCAGCCTTTTGGGGGAGGGCCGGTTTCTAATTAGCACAGATACGCAGTATTTT. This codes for CASLLGEGRFLISTDTQYF. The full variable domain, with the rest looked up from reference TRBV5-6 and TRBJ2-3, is DAGVTQSPTHLIKTRGQQVTLRCSPKSGHDTVSWYQQALGQGPQFIFQYYEEEERQRGNFPDRFSGHQFPNYSSELNVNALLLGDSALYLCASLLGEGRFLISTDTQYFGPGTRLTVL.

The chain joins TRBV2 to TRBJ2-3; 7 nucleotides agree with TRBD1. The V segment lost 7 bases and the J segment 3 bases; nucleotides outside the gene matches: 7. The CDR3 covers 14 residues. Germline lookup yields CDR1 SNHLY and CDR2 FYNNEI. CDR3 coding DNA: TGTGCCAGCATCGGACAGGAAGTGACAGATACGCAGTATTTT. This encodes CASIGQEVTDTQYF.

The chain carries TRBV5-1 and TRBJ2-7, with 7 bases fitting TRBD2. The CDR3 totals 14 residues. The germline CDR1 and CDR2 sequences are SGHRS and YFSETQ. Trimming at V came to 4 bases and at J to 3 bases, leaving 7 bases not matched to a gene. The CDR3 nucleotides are TGCGCCAGCAGCGGAGGAGCGGGGCTCTACGAGCAGTACTTC. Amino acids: CASSGGAGLYEQYF.

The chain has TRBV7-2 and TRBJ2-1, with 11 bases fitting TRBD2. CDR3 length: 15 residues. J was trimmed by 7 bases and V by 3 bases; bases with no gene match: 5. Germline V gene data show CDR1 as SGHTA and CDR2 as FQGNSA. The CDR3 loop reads CASSLELAGANEQFF. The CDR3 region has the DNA TGTGCCAGCAGCTTGGAACTAGCGGGAGCTAATGAGCAGTTCTTC.

The CDR3 bases are TGTGCCAGCAGCCGTGGAGTAGCTCAGACCGGGGAGCTGTTTTTT. This codes for CASSRGVAQTGELFF. The chain is built from TRBV7-2 and TRBJ2-2; D unclear. The CDR3 sequence is 15 residues long. Germline lookup yields CDR1 SGHTA and CDR2 FQGNSA. Trimming cost V 5 bases and J 5 bases, with 15 bases left between them.

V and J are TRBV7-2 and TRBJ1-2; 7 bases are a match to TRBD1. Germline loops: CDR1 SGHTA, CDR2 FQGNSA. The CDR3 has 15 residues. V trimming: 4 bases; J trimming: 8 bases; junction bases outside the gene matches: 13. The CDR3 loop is CASSSPTTGVNGYTF. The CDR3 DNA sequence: TGTGCCAGCAGCTCGCCGACCACAGGGGTAAACGGCTACACCTTC.

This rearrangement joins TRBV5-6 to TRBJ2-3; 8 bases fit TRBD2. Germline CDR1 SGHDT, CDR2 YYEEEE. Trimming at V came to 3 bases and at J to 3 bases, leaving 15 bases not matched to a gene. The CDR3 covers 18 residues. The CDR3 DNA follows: TGTGCCAGCAGCTCTTTCGTTTTTAGCGGGATCAGGACAGATACGCAGTATTTT. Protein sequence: CASSSFVFSGIRTDTQYF. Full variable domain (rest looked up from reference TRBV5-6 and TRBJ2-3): DAGVTQSPTHLIKTRGQQVTLRCSPKSGHDTVSWYQQALGQGPQFIFQYYEEEERQRGNFPDRFSGHQFPNYSSELNVNALLLGDSALYLCASSSFVFSGIRTDTQYFGPGTRLTVL.

CDR3 amino acids: CASSQGRNEQFF. The DNA for the CDR3 is TGTGCCAGCAGCCAAGGGCGTAATGAGCAGTTCTTC. V usage is TRBV4-2 and J usage is TRBJ2-1; D is ambiguous. Germline V CDR1 and CDR2: LGHNA, YNFKEQ. This CDR3 spans 12 amino acids. V was cut by 1 base and J by 7 bases, with 5 bases left in between.